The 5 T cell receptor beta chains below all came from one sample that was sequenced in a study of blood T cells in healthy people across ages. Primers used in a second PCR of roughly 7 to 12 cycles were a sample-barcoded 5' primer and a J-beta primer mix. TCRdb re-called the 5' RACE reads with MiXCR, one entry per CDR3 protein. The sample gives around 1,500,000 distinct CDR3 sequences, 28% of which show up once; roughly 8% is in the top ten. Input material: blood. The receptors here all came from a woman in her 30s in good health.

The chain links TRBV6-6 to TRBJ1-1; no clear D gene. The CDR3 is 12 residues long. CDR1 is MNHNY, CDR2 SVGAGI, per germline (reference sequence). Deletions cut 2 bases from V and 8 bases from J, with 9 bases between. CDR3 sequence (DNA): TGTGCCAGCAGTTACCGGACGGCAGAAGCTTTCTTT. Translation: CASSYRTAEAFF.

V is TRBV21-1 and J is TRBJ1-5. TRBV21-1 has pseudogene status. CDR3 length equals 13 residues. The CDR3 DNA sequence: TGTGCCAGTAAACGTAGGAACAATCAGCCCCAGCATTTT. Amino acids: CASKRRNNQPQHF.

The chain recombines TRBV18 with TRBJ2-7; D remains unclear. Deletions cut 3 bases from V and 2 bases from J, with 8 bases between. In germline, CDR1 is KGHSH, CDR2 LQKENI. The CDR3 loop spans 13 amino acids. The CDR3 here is CASSPGMTYEQYF. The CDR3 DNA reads TGTGCCAGCTCACCGGGAATGACCTACGAGCAGTACTTC. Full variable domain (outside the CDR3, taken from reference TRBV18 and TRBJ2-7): NAGVMQNPRHLVRRRGQEARLRCSPMKGHSHVYWYRQLPEEGLKFMVYLQKENIIDESGMPKERFSAEFPKEGPSILRIQQVVRGDSAAYFCASSPGMTYEQYFGPGTRLTVT.

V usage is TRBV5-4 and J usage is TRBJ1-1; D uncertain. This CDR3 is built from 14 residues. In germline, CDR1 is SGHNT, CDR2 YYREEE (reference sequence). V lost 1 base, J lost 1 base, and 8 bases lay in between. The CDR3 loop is CASSLRRANTEAFF. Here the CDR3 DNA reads TGTGCCAGCAGCTTGCGACGCGCGAACACTGAAGCTTTCTTT.

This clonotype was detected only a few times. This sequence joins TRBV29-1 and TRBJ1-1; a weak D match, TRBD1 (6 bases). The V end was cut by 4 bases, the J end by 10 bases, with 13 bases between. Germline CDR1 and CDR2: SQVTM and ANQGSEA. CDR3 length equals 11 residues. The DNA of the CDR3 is TGCAGCGTTGTGGGGGGGCAGGGAGCTTTCTTT. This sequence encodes CSVVGGQGAFF.